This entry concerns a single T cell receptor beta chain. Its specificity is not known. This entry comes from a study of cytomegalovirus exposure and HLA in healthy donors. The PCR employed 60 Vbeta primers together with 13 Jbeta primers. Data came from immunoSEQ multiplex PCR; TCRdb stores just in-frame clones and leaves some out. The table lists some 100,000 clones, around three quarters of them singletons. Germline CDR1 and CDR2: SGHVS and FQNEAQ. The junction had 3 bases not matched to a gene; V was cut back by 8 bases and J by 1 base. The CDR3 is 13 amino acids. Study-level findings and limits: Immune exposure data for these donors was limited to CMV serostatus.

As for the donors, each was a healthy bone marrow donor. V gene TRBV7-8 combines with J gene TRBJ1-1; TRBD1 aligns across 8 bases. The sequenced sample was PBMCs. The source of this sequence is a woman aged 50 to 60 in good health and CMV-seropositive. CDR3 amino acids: CASGGQGNTEAFF. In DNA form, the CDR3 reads TGTGCCAGCGGAGGACAGGGGAACACTGAAGCTTTCTTT.